The clone carrying this TCR beta chain was observed a few times. The sample comes from a study of human T cells and chemical hapten exposure. The wider study: DPC at 0.01% went onto the upper back in patch tests, read at 6 days.

TCRdb reprocessed the RACE reads via MiXCR and lists one record per CDR3 protein. Of some 380,000 distinct CDR3 sequences in the sample, approximately 5.1% were seen once. V dropped 5 bases and J dropped 4; count of bases not matched to a gene: 10. Germline lookup yields CDR1 LNHNV and CDR2 YYDKDF (reference sequence). The CDR3 runs to 15 residues. Time point here: patch test 1, 2 weeks after DPC sensitization. Treatment of the sample: therapeutic diphenylcyclopropenone sensitization with weekly scalp DPC. Sequencing was performed on whole blood, taken in connection with sensitization to the hapten diphenylcyclopropenone (DPC). This TCR came from a woman aged 45-60 years with alopecia areata. Some clones in this sample may be carry-over from other donors' samples. The gene calls are TRBV15 and TRBJ2-7, with 8 bases that match TRBD2. CDR3 loop: CATSVTGLDRYEQYF. The CDR3 nucleotides read TGTGCCACCAGCGTAACGGGACTAGACCGATACGAGCAGTACTTC.